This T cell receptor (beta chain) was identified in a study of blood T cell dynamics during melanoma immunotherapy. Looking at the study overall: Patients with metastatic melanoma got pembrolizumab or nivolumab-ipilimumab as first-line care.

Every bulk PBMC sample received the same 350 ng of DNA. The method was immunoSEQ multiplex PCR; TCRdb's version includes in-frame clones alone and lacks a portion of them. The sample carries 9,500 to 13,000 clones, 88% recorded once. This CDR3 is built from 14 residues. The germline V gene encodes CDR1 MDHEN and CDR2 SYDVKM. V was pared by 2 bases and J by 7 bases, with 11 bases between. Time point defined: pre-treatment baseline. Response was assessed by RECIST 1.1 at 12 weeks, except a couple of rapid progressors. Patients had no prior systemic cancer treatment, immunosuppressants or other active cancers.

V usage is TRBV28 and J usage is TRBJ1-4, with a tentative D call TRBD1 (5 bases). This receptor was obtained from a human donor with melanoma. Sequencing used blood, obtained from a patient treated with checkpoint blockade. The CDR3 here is CASSLVGGGEKLFF. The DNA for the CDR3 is TGTGCCAGCAGTTTAGTTGGGGGTGGTGAAAAACTGTTTTTT.